This TCR beta chain was identified during a study of T cell responses to AZD1222 COVID-19 vaccine. The CDR3 contains 15 residues. V lost 0 bases to trimming and J lost 7 bases, with 14 bases between them. CDR1 is SGDLS and CDR2 is YYNGEE in the germline V gene. On this clone: As yet, its antigen is unknown.

Assay: immunoSEQ multiplex PCR; the TCRdb copy retains only in-frame clones and omits some. The sample lists 130,000 to 150,000 clones, approximately 90% occurring once. General study findings and limits: Clonal diversity may have been underestimated, and the donors were mostly white British, with more females than males.

The specimen comprised peripheral blood, sampled on day 0 of AZD1222 vaccination. The chain joins TRBV9 to TRBJ1-5; TRBD1 is a possible D gene (5 bases). The sequence was collected from an adult in good health. CDR3 sequence reads: CASSVGGQGGQPQHF. CDR3 nucleotides: TGTGCCAGCAGCGTAGGCGGGCAGGGAGGCCAGCCCCAGCATTTT.